This TCR beta chain came from a study of cytotoxic CD8 clonotypes in ibrutinib-treated CLL. V lost 4 bases and J lost 0, with 9 bases in between. From germline, CDR1 is MNHNY and CDR2 SVGAGI (reference sequence). The CDR3 spans 15 residues. Whole-study results and caveats: Clonality, elevated at ibrutinib response, dropped back toward baseline at progression.

On this clone: Its antigen is not identified.

TCRdb's table, derived via immunoSEQ multiplex PCR, lists solely in-frame clones and lacks some. The table shows roughly 28,000 clones, with about three fifths occurring only once. The sample here was PBMCs, taken before ibrutinib treatment. This clonotype was obtained from a human donor with chronic lymphocytic leukemia. The chain employs TRBV6-6 and TRBJ2-2, with D possibly being TRBD1 (6 bases). CDR3 sequence reads: CASSWDTANTGELFF. DNA of the CDR3: TGTGCCAGCAGTTGGGACACAGCGAACACCGGGGAGCTGTTTTTT.